This is a list of T cell receptor beta chains from one sample in a study of cytomegalovirus exposure and HLA in healthy donors. TCRdb's table, derived via immunoSEQ multiplex PCR, lists solely in-frame clones and lacks some. Among more than 85,000 clones listed, 80% to 90% were seen once. The sequenced sample consisted of PBMCs. The receptors derive from a woman under 30 in good health and CMV-seronegative. Each CDR3 is given without its conserved first and last residue. Each record gives: J gene, V gene, clone size, CDR3 protein. Only some rows state a clone size, as once, few, many or a class for expanded clones.

J gene: TRBJ2-2
V gene: TRBV11-2
clone size: .
CDR3 protein: ASSFTSGANTGELF

J gene: TRBJ2-2
V gene: TRBV11-3
clone size: .
CDR3 protein: ASSLKGGSNTGELF

J gene: TRBJ2-3
V gene: TRBV7-2
clone size: few
CDR3 protein: ASSSHGTLTDTQY

J gene: TRBJ2-1
V gene: TRBV27
clone size: .
CDR3 protein: ASSLSKAGHEQF

J gene: TRBJ2-1
V gene: TRBV11-3
clone size: .
CDR3 protein: ASSLSRNRNEQF

J gene: TRBJ1-5
V gene: TRBV7-8
clone size: .
CDR3 protein: ASSRGQSHNQPQH

J gene: TRBJ1-2
V gene: TRBV7-9
clone size: .
CDR3 protein: SSSRTHKTGGQGYT

J gene: TRBJ1-2
V gene: TRBV28
clone size: .
CDR3 protein: ASRSIEGYT

J gene: TRBJ1-2
V gene: TRBV27
clone size: .
CDR3 protein: ASSWDRNNGYT

J gene: TRBJ2-5
V gene: TRBV7-2
clone size: .
CDR3 protein: ASSLGDISAGETQY

J gene: TRBJ1-3
V gene: TRBV10-1
clone size: once
CDR3 protein: ATTGATGNTIY

J gene: TRBJ2-7
V gene: TRBV4-3
clone size: .
CDR3 protein: ASSQDPGQAPSYEQY

J gene: TRBJ2-3
V gene: TRBV7-7
clone size: .
CDR3 protein: ASSLGPTDTQY

J gene: TRBJ2-5
V gene: TRBV11-2
clone size: .
CDR3 protein: ASSLLAGVQETQY

J gene: TRBJ1-5
V gene: TRBV7-2
clone size: .
CDR3 protein: ASSPGGTGGFNQPQH

J gene: TRBJ2-7
V gene: TRBV6-5
clone size: .
CDR3 protein: ASSYSLTGSYEQY

J gene: TRBJ2-5
V gene: TRBV15
clone size: .
CDR3 protein: ATSRESGQGWETQY

J gene: TRBJ2-7
V gene: TRBV7-2
clone size: .
CDR3 protein: ASSRTGTSGSPYEQY

J gene: TRBJ2-7
V gene: TRBV28
clone size: .
CDR3 protein: ASSQTGFYSYEQY

J gene: TRBJ1-4
V gene: TRBV28
clone size: few
CDR3 protein: ASSLIGRMNEKLF

J gene: .
V gene: TRBV21-1
clone size: .
CDR3 protein: ASSKDFSPYEQY

J gene: TRBJ2-2
V gene: TRBV28
clone size: .
CDR3 protein: ASSLGGTTNTGELF

J gene: TRBJ1-4
V gene: TRBV15
clone size: .
CDR3 protein: ATSREGGQLREKLF

J gene: TRBJ1-6
V gene: TRBV4-1
clone size: .
CDR3 protein: ASSQRGGGATYNSPLH

J gene: TRBJ2-4
V gene: TRBV9
clone size: .
CDR3 protein: ASSVLYPLAEQNIQY

J gene: TRBJ2-7
V gene: TRBV11-3
clone size: .
CDR3 protein: ASSLKTGSPYEQY

J gene: TRBJ2-3
V gene: TRBV7-2
clone size: .
CDR3 protein: ASSSRTGADTQY

J gene: TRBJ2-7
V gene: TRBV4-3
clone size: .
CDR3 protein: ASSQDLGQGTYEQY

J gene: TRBJ2-7
V gene: TRBV2
clone size: few
CDR3 protein: ASSVTSGSYEQY

J gene: TRBJ2-3
V gene: TRBV5-5
clone size: .
CDR3 protein: ASSFETSGEFGDTQY

J gene: TRBJ1-5
V gene: TRBV28
clone size: .
CDR3 protein: ASSFTGMSNQPQH

J gene: TRBJ2-2
V gene: TRBV4-3
clone size: once
CDR3 protein: ASSQEGPGLASTGELF

J gene: TRBJ2-3
V gene: TRBV7-9
clone size: .
CDR3 protein: ASSLLVGGTDTQY

J gene: TRBJ2-1
V gene: TRBV21-1
clone size: .
CDR3 protein: ASSERASGTNEQF

J gene: TRBJ2-7
V gene: TRBV29-1
clone size: .
CDR3 protein: SVTREDRVLDEQY

J gene: TRBJ1-1
V gene: TRBV2
clone size: .
CDR3 protein: ASSEGVSVWAF

J gene: TRBJ2-1
V gene: TRBV28
clone size: .
CDR3 protein: ASSSSTSGRANEQF

J gene: TRBJ1-5
V gene: TRBV6-5
clone size: .
CDR3 protein: ASSSTTGELNQPQH

J gene: TRBJ2-2
V gene: TRBV2
clone size: .
CDR3 protein: ASSDITLRGNTGELF

J gene: TRBJ1-1
V gene: TRBV11-2
clone size: .
CDR3 protein: ASSGGFRGVVNTEAF

J gene: TRBJ2-4
V gene: TRBV19
clone size: .
CDR3 protein: ASSLRREAGALGNIQY

J gene: TRBJ1-2
V gene: TRBV9
clone size: .
CDR3 protein: ASSVGVGQGNEGYT

J gene: TRBJ2-2
V gene: TRBV28
clone size: .
CDR3 protein: ASSLLLVPGLAGGHYNLTGELF

J gene: TRBJ2-2
V gene: TRBV7-8
clone size: .
CDR3 protein: ASSSPTLAGGRRELF

J gene: TRBJ2-7
V gene: TRBV6-6
clone size: .
CDR3 protein: ASSYSGGGGYEQY

J gene: TRBJ2-1
V gene: TRBV28
clone size: few
CDR3 protein: ASCQRLAGAPGFSCEQF

J gene: TRBJ1-1
V gene: TRBV7-9
clone size: .
CDR3 protein: ASSLTTGGDTEAF

J gene: TRBJ1-1
V gene: TRBV18
clone size: .
CDR3 protein: ASSLGGGLNTEAF

J gene: TRBJ2-5
V gene: TRBV9
clone size: .
CDR3 protein: ASTVDSRGQETQY